These T cell receptor beta chains were read from a single sample in a study of shared clonotypes between healthy human individuals. TCRdb keeps only in-frame clones here, not all; method: immunoSEQ multiplex PCR. This sample yields hundreds of thousands of clones, of which roughly 96% are seen a single time; around 0.1% belongs to the top ten. Source material: naive CD8+ T cells sorted from blood. The receptors derive from a woman aged 25 to 39 in good health. Each CDR3 is given with its conserved first and last residue. Fields, in order: D gene, V gene, clone size, J gene, CDR3 DNA, CDR3 protein. The D gene is left open where the match is weak. A clone size is listed for some rows: how often the clone was seen (once, few, many), or a class if it is expanded.

-	TRBV27	-	TRBJ2-7	TGTGCCAGCAGTTATTCCATGGGGGCCTACGAGCAGTACTTC	CASSYSMGAYEQYF
-	TRBV11-2	-	TRBJ1-6	TGTGCCAGCAGCTTAGTAGCGAGCTCCTATAATTCACCCCTCCACTTT	CASSLVASSYNSPLHF
-	TRBV10-2	-	TRBJ1-5	TGCGCCAGCAGTGCAGGGAGCAATCAGCCCCAGCATTTT	CASSAGSNQPQHF
-	TRBV11-3	-	TRBJ2-1	TGTGCCAGCAGCTCAACCCGGACGGGATACAATGAGCAGTTCTTC	CASSSTRTGYNEQFF
TRBD1	TRBV6-4	-	TRBJ2-7	TGTGCCAGCAGCGCCGACAGGGGGCAACTATACGAGCAGTACTTC	CASSADRGQLYEQYF
-	TRBV11-3	-	TRBJ1-1	TGTGCCAGCAGCCATGAGGGGAGCAAAGCTTTCTTT	CASSHEGSKAFF
-	TRBV7-3	-	TRBJ2-2	TGTGCCAGCAGCGCCGACAGAAACACCGGGGAGCTGTTTTTT	CASSADRNTGELFF
-	TRBV27	-	TRBJ2-3	TGTGCCAGCAGTTTACCGAGGACAGATACGCAGTATTTT	CASSLPRTDTQYF
-	TRBV11-2	-	TRBJ2-7	TGTGCCAGCAGCTTGGGGGTCCCGGGCGAGCAGTACTTC	CASSLGVPGEQYF
TRBD1	TRBV28	-	TRBJ1-5	TGTGCCAGCAGTTGGGACAGGGTTACGGATAGCAATCAGCCCCAGCATTTT	CASSWDRVTDSNQPQHF
TRBD2	TRBV5-1	-	TRBJ2-3	TGCGCCAGCAGCTTGGGCGTGGGAGGGACGGATACGCAGTATTTT	CASSLGVGGTDTQYF
-	TRBV5-5	-	TRBJ1-1	TGTGCCAGCAGCTTGTTAGGACGGTCGAACACTGAAGCTTTCTTT	CASSLLGRSNTEAFF
-	TRBV5-6	-	TRBJ2-2	TGTGCCAGCAGCTTGCCCAATACCGGGGAGCTGTTTTTT	CASSLPNTGELFF
-	TRBV7-2	few	TRBJ1-4	TGTGCCAGCAGCCTAGGAGTCTTCAATGAAAAACTGTTTTTT	CASSLGVFNEKLFF
-	TRBV28	-	TRBJ1-5	TGTGCCAGCAGTTTGTCGAGTAATCAGCCCCAGCATTTT	CASSLSSNQPQHF
-	TRBV7-9	-	TRBJ2-7	TGTGCCAGCAGCTTGGTCAGTCGCGAGCAGTACTTC	CASSLVSREQYF
TRBD2	TRBV28	-	TRBJ2-2	TGTGCCAGCAGTGGACGGGAGGGCCGTGCCGGGGAGCTGTTTTTT	CASSGREGRAGELFF
-	TRBV7-6	few	TRBJ1-1	TGTGCCATCCTCCGGGGCACTGAAGCTTTCTTT	CAILRGTEAFF
-	TRBV9	-	TRBJ2-7	TGTGCCAGCAGCGTAGGAGACGGCTACGAGCAGTACTTC	CASSVGDGYEQYF
-	TRBV11-2	-	TRBJ2-1	TGTGCCAGCAGCTTAGGAAGCCAGGGGCCGGTTGAGCAGTTCTTC	CASSLGSQGPVEQFF
TRBD1	TRBV27	-	TRBJ2-7	TGTGCCAGCAGTTATACCCGGGACAGCTCCTACGAGCAGTACTTC	CASSYTRDSSYEQYF
-	TRBV27	-	TRBJ2-2	TGTGCCAGCAGTGATTCTTATGCGGGAACCGGGGAGCTGTTTTTT	CASSDSYAGTGELFF
-	TRBV27	-	TRBJ2-7	TGTGCCAGCAGTCTCCGGGGGATCCACGAGCAGTACTTC	CASSLRGIHEQYF
-	TRBV13	-	TRBJ2-7	TGTGCCAGCAGCTTAGAAACCCAATCCTACGAGCAGTACTTC	CASSLETQSYEQYF
-	TRBV5-1	-	TRBJ2-5	TGCGCCAGCAGCTCCGACGCGGGCCATGACAGGCGTACGGAGACCCAGTACTTC	CASSSDAGHDRRTETQYF
-	TRBV7-2	-	TRBJ1-3	TGTGCCAGCAGCTCCTCGACAGATCTGAGCTCTGGAAACACCATATATTTT	CASSSSTDLSSGNTIYF
-	TRBV28	-	TRBJ1-1	TGTGCCAGCAGTCCGGATATGAACACTGAAGCTTTCTTT	CASSPDMNTEAFF
-	TRBV11-1	-	TRBJ2-7	TGTGCCAGCAGCTTCGGCATGGGTTACGAGCAGTACTTC	CASSFGMGYEQYF
-	TRBV7-8	-	TRBJ2-7	TGTGCCAGCAGCCTGGTCTTGCCTGGGACGGGCCTCTACGAGCAGTACTTC	CASSLVLPGTGLYEQYF